One sample yielded the 14 T cell receptor beta chains listed below, sequenced in a study of T-cell reconstitution after alpha-beta-depleted transplantation in children. Unique molecular identifiers were used in preparing the TCRbeta library. TCRdb reprocessed the PCR reads with MiXCR, giving one entry per CDR3 protein. The profile shows 300,000 to 400,000 distinct CDR3 sequences, 16% of them singletons. The input for sequencing was PBMCs, mostly from graft donor cells, taken 360 days after TCRalphabeta/CD19-depleted stem cell transplant. The receptors here all came from a male patient between 2 and 15 years old who had a stem cell transplant for acute lymphoblastic leukemia, so the T cells may come from the graft donor.

This clonotype has just a few counts. The chain uses TRBV4-2 and TRBJ1-1, with D perhaps matching TRBD1 (5 bases). CDR3 length: 13 amino acids. V gave up 3 bases and J gave up 7 bases, with 12 bases separating them. Germline V lookup: CDR1 LGHNA, CDR2 YNFKEQ. The CDR3 is CASSQTSGREAFF. CDR3 bases: TGTGCCAGCAGCCAGACCTCAGGGCGTGAAGCTTTCTTT.

The J gene is TRBJ2-1, the V gene TRBV12-3 or TRBV12-4, with TRBD2 matching over 8 bases. CDR3 length: 14 residues. The J segment lost 6 bases and the V segment lost 10 bases, leaving 11 bases of the junction unmatched. The CDR3, as DNA: TGTGCCACTGCTGCCGGGACTAGACTCAATGAGCAGTTCTTC. This sequence encodes CATAAGTRLNEQFF.

The sample holds many counts of this clonotype. V is TRBV10-3 and J is TRBJ2-1; tentatively, D is TRBD1 or TRBD2 (5 bases each). V was shortened by 8 bases and J by 2 bases, with 13 bases between the two germline ends. Looked up from germline, CDR1 is ENHRY and CDR2 is SYGVKD. The CDR3 spans 14 residues. The CDR3 sequence is CAIGASSPYNEQFF. The CDR3 coding sequence is TGTGCCATCGGGGCTAGCAGCCCCTACAATGAGCAGTTCTTC.

At least ten counts were recorded for this clonotype. The chain carries TRBV27 and TRBJ2-1; D is ambiguous. The CDR3 contains 15 residues. Trimming took off 3 bases at V and 4 bases at J, with 13 bases between the two ends. In germline, CDR1 is MNHEY, CDR2 SMNVEV (reference sequence). CDR3: CASSLSRVLYNEQFF. CDR3 coding DNA: TGTGCCAGCAGTTTGAGTAGGGTCCTTTACAATGAGCAGTTCTTC.

V gene TRBV11-1 combines with J gene TRBJ2-1; 8 bases agree with TRBD2. Germline V lookup: CDR1 SGHAT, CDR2 FQDESV (reference sequence). The CDR3 spans 12 residues. The junction had 5 bases not matched to a gene; V was cut back by 1 base and J by 15 bases. This CDR3 is CASSLEAGERFF. The CDR3 DNA sequence: TGTGCCAGCAGCTTAGAAGCGGGAGAAAGGTTCTTC.

V is TRBV6-2 or TRBV6-3 and J is TRBJ1-1; D not certain. The CDR3 loop spans 11 amino acids. Trimming removed 2 bases from V and 4 bases from J, with 2 bases in between. Germline loops: CDR1 MNHEY, CDR2 SVGEGT. The CDR3 loop is CASSYVTEAFF. The DNA for the CDR3 is TGTGCCAGCAGTTACGTCACTGAAGCTTTCTTT.

This clonotype was counted at least ten times. This sequence joins TRBV20-1 and TRBJ2-7; tentatively, D is TRBD2 (5 bases). In germline, CDR1 is DFQATT, CDR2 SNEGSKA (reference sequence). V lost 1 base to trimming and J lost 1 base, with 17 bases between them. The CDR3 is 16 amino acids. The CDR3 protein is CSARARLRAGSYEQYF. CDR3 coding DNA: TGCAGTGCTAGAGCACGTCTGAGGGCCGGATCCTACGAGCAGTACTTC.

This chain joins TRBV29-1 and TRBJ2-1; the D gene is possibly TRBD2 (6 bases). The CDR3 sequence is 10 residues long. Germline V CDR1 and CDR2: SQVTM, ANQGSEA. V lost 7 bases, J lost 8 bases, and 9 bases lay in between. The CDR3, as DNA: TGCAGCGCGGGGGTGTATGAGCAGTTCTTC. Protein product: CSAGVYEQFF.

The V call is TRBV6-5, the J call TRBJ2-7, with a possible D match to TRBD2 (5 bases). CDR3 size: 13 residues. Trimming cost V 7 bases and J 6 bases, with 16 bases left between them. The V gene's germline CDR1 is MNHEY and CDR2 SVGAGI. CDR3 nucleotide sequence: TGTGCCAGCACTTCGGGATGGGAAGTCGAGCAGTACTTC. Translation gives CASTSGWEVEQYF.

This clonotype was seen just once. The chain combines TRBV6-2 or TRBV6-3 with TRBJ2-4, with TRBD1 matching 9 bases. The CDR3 is made up of 16 amino acids. V lost 2 bases to trimming and J lost 8 bases; unmatched junction nucleotides: 10. Germline V CDR1 and CDR2: MNHEY, SVGEGT. As DNA, the CDR3 is TGTGCCAGCAGTTACGCACAGGGGGCGTACAGGGACATTCAGTACTTC. It codes for CASSYAQGAYRDIQYF.

This clonotype was seen repeatedly, ten times or more. The rearrangement links TRBV12-3 or TRBV12-4 to TRBJ2-2; possibly TRBD1 or TRBD2 for D (5 bases each). The V and J ends lost 3 bases and 6 bases respectively, with 8 bases between them. The CDR3 spans 13 residues. The CDR3, as DNA: TGTGCCAGCAGTTTTAGGGGAGCCGGGGAGCTGTTTTTT. This codes for CASSFRGAGELFF.

This clonotype has only a few counts. The chain combines TRBV4-3 with TRBJ2-2, with TRBD2 identical over 13 bases. From germline, CDR1 is LGHNA and CDR2 YSLEER. The ends lost 0 bases at V and 2 bases at J; junction bases unmatched: 21. CDR3 length: 24 amino acids. The CDR3: CASSQEMLSGRTSGRPRNTGELFF. The CDR3 DNA sequence: TGCGCCAGCAGCCAAGAAATGTTGTCTGGCCGGACTAGCGGGAGACCCAGAAACACCGGGGAGCTGTTTTTT.

This clonotype was seen a few times. The chain joins TRBV5-1 to TRBJ2-2, with 9 bases lining up with TRBD1. The CDR3 has 17 residues. J was trimmed by 8 bases and V by 4 bases; bases with no gene match: 15. Looked up from germline, CDR1 is SGHRS and CDR2 is YFSETQ. The CDR3 protein is CASSLLSGTGLGGELFF. The CDR3 DNA is TGCGCCAGCAGCCTCCTATCCGGGACAGGGCTTGGAGGGGAGCTGTTTTTT.

The chain recombines TRBV7-2 with TRBJ2-1, with 7 bases fitting TRBD2. CDR1 SGHTA and CDR2 FQGNSA come from the germline V gene. V lost 1 base and J lost 4; bases outside the gene matches: 10. This CDR3 has 17 residues. DNA for the CDR3: TGTGCCAGCAGCTTAGGAGGTAATCTAGCGGCTTACAATGAGCAGTTCTTC. Its protein product is CASSLGGNLAAYNEQFF.